This TCR beta chain was observed in a study of graft-versus-host responses after intestinal transplantation (dated by TCRdb to 2020 to 2022). Regarding the study in general: The transplants that recipients got were multivisceral, liver-intestinal, or isolated intestinal. To identify alloreactive clones, pre-transplant mixed lymphocyte reaction products were sequenced and compared with unstimulated pre-transplant donor and recipient T cells. A cohort of more than 20 intestinal transplant recipients, including one retransplant, was enrolled, and a few patients lacking pretransplant specimens were excluded. Every recipient was given anti-thymocyte globulin induction, followed by roughly 3 years of maintenance tacrolimus and steroids. Donor T cell macrochimerism was defined as a peak of at least 4% donor T cells among recipient peripheral blood mononuclear cells. Rather than going through the commercial service, samples from a few later patients were sequenced in-house on an Illumina MiSeq and processed with MiXCR. Graft-versus-host and host-versus-graft alloreactive T cell clones were tracked in the graft, circulation and bone marrow after intestinal transplantation using bulk TCR-beta CDR3 sequencing. Results the study describes overall, beyond this receptor: Early after transplant, peak levels of circulating GvH clones were found to be associated with declines in HvG clones. GvH clones turned up in recipient bone marrow, with some appearing earlier in ileal mucosa or blood, a pattern consistent with an intestinal mucosal origin. The relatively low number and heterogeneity of intestinal transplant patients limited the conclusions. Patients with donor T cell macrochimerism had high GvH to HvG T cell clonal ratios in their allografts.

The CDR3 has 18 amino acids, counting the end cysteine and phenylalanine. Just the 54-base CDR3 DNA is kept, in frame starting at base 1. V has 3 bases trimmed and J has 5 bases trimmed; junction bases matching no gene number 10. The germline V gene provides CDR1 SGHNT and CDR2 YENEEA. Note on this clone: Its antigen target is currently unknown. No much larger clone is present one base from it, and per-base qualities are unavailable.

Library preparation used the immunoSEQ multiplex PCR assay. In most patients, genomic DNA was isolated using the Qiagen DNeasy Blood and Tissue Kit and sent frozen to Adaptive Biotechnologies for TCR sequencing. High-throughput TCR-beta CDR3 sequencing of genomic DNA from most patients was performed by Adaptive Biotechnologies. The paper's data handling went like this. Adaptive's ImmunoSEQ software was the source of the TCR sequencing data for 15 to 20 patients, while a few other patients were processed with MiXCR and VDJtools. To correct CD4 versus CD8 sorting errors, sequences present in both subsets at a frequency ratio below 5:1 were removed. Because the origin of CDR3 nucleotide sequences shared between donor and recipient could not be assigned, those sequences were removed. To count as alloreactive, a clone needed at least 2-fold expansion over unstimulated cells and a minimum CFSE-low frequency of 0.002% (template counts) or 0.001% (read counts). A clone was considered mappable if detected in the sequenced pre-transplant spleen, lymph node, or MLR CFSE-low populations of the donor or recipient. The cumulative frequency of alloreactive clones was calculated as a percentage of all sequences, weighted by copy number. Entries here come from immuneACCESS through TCRdb and include only in-frame sequences with V and J called. Some clones fail to appear in such tables; in the studies checked, an unresolved V gene covers under half of the shortfall, and the cause of the remainder is unknown. V and J calls and clone size are as listed in that table; D and trimming were resolved from the DNA. The sample records about 89,000 clones, 93% of which are singletons. Roughly 2% of the sample comes from the top ten.

In light of the paper, this sample's time point label describes: cells obtained before transplantation from donor or recipient. CD3+CD4+ and CD3+CD8+ populations were FACS-sorted from unstimulated pre-transplant donor and recipient cells taken from spleen or lymph nodes. This clonotype originated in a human donor who received an intestinal transplant. The source material was unstimulated CD8+ T cells sorted from spleen or lymph node cells, sampled before intestinal transplant. The rearranged chain carries TRBV11-3 and TRBJ2-2; TRBD2 matches 12 bases in the middle. The DNA is as follows: TGTGCCAGCAGCTTTGAGGGGGCTAGCGGGGGGGCAACCGGGGAGCTGTTTTTT. It translates to CASSFEGASGGATGELFF.